The clone carrying this T cell receptor (beta chain) was found once. The authors' processing: Estimation of nucleated cell counts was performed using reference gene primer amplification. Some clones are missing from TCRdb's copy, which holds only in-frame ones; the method was immunoSEQ multiplex PCR. Clone size and the V and J calls come from that table; the DNA yielded D and trimming. Of about 83,000 clones in the sample, around 87% are singletons; the top ten hold approximately 8.1%. CDR1 and CDR2 from the germline V gene are SGHRS and YFSETQ. The V and J ends lost 1 base and 6 bases respectively, with 8 bases between them. The CDR3 is 13 amino acids. These data come from a study of blood T cell repertoires in COVID-19. Across the study: Donors in the United States, Italy and Spain gave samples during acute or convalescent COVID-19. The analysed material was cDNA or gDNA that came from T cells, B-cell-depleted T cells, or PBMCs.

The rearrangement links TRBV5-1 to TRBJ2-1, with D uncertain. Sequencing input: peripheral blood. The receptor's source is a man at least 80 years old with active or convalescent COVID-19. The CDR3 DNA reads TGCGCCAGCAGCTTGCAGGATTCCAATGAGCAGTTCTTC. Its protein product is CASSLQDSNEQFF.